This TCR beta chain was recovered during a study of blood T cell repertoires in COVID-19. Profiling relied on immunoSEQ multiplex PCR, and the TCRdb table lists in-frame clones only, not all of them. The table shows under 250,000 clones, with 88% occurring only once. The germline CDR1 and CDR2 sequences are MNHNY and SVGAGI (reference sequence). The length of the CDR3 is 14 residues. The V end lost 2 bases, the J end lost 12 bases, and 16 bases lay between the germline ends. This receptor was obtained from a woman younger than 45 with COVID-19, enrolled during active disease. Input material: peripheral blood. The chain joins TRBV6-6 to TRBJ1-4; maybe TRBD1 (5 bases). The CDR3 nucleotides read TGTGCCAGCAGTTACGGGCAGGGTTTTTTACAACTGTTTTTT. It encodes CASSYGQGFLQLFF.